These T cell receptor beta chains were read from a single sample in a study of T cells in Graves' hyperthyroidism and ophthalmopathy. In TCRdb, the multiplex PCR reads were re-called with MiXCR into one record per CDR3 protein. The sample holds 600,000 to 700,000 distinct CDR3 sequences, less than 45% seen once. The sequenced sample was peripheral blood or thyroid tissue (not recorded which). These receptors originate from an adult man with Graves' disease, either hyperthyroidism or ophthalmopathy (not recorded which). Each CDR3 is given with its conserved first and last residue. D genes are given only for firm matches. The size field is filled for only some rows; it gives once, few, many or a size class.

CDR3nt: TGCGCCAGCAGCTTGAAGGTAGCGGACAACCAAGAGACCCAGTACTTC
CDR3aa: CASSLKVADNQETQYF
v_gene: TRBV5-1
j_gene: TRBJ2-5
d_gene: NA
abundance: few

CDR3nt: TGTGCCACCAGTGGGGGACTGGGGGATGAAAAACTGTTTTTT
CDR3aa: CATSGGLGDEKLFF
v_gene: TRBV24-1
j_gene: TRBJ1-4
d_gene: NA
abundance: many

CDR3nt: TGCAGTGCTAGAGATCCGGGACAGGGGAATTCACCCCCCCACTTT
CDR3aa: CSARDPGQGNSPPHF
v_gene: TRBV20-1
j_gene: TRBJ1-6
d_gene: TRBD1
abundance: NA

CDR3nt: TGTGCCAGCAGTTCCGGGACAGGGGGATTTGAAGCTTTCTTT
CDR3aa: CASSSGTGGFEAFF
v_gene: TRBV27
j_gene: TRBJ1-1
d_gene: TRBD1
abundance: NA

CDR3nt: TGCGCCAGCAGCAGGACAGGGGGCGTTGAAAAACTGTTTTTT
CDR3aa: CASSRTGGVEKLFF
v_gene: TRBV5-1
j_gene: TRBJ1-4
d_gene: TRBD1
abundance: few

CDR3nt: TGCAGCCTGGGGACAGGGACACAATACGAGCAGTACTTC
CDR3aa: CSLGTGTQYEQYF
v_gene: TRBV29-1
j_gene: TRBJ2-7
d_gene: TRBD1
abundance: once

CDR3nt: TGTGCCAGCTTGGCAAGTGGGATGAACACTGAAGCTTTCTTT
CDR3aa: CASLASGMNTEAFF
v_gene: TRBV5-4
j_gene: TRBJ1-1
d_gene: NA
abundance: NA

CDR3nt: TGTGCCAGCAGCGGGACAGGCCTATTACCTGGCGACTATGGCTACACCTTC
CDR3aa: CASSGTGLLPGDYGYTF
v_gene: TRBV9
j_gene: TRBJ1-2
d_gene: TRBD1
abundance: NA

CDR3nt: TGCAGCGAGCAGGGGAACACTGAAGCTTTCTTT
CDR3aa: CSEQGNTEAFF
v_gene: TRBV29-1
j_gene: TRBJ1-1
d_gene: NA
abundance: NA

CDR3nt: TGTGCCAGCCGATCCGGGACAGGGGACTTTGGCTACACCTTC
CDR3aa: CASRSGTGDFGYTF
v_gene: TRBV12-3/TRBV12-4
j_gene: TRBJ1-2
d_gene: TRBD1
abundance: NA

CDR3nt: TGCAGCGTAAAGGGGGTTAACACTGAAGCTTTCTTT
CDR3aa: CSVKGVNTEAFF
v_gene: TRBV29-1
j_gene: TRBJ1-1
d_gene: NA
abundance: few

CDR3nt: TGTGCCAGCAGCTTAGGGGCCCTCTATGGCTACACCTTC
CDR3aa: CASSLGALYGYTF
v_gene: TRBV7-2
j_gene: TRBJ1-2
d_gene: NA
abundance: few

CDR3nt: TGTGCCAGCAGCTTATCCCTCGGAAGCGAAAAACTGTTTTTT
CDR3aa: CASSLSLGSEKLFF
v_gene: TRBV7-2
j_gene: TRBJ1-4
d_gene: NA
abundance: few

CDR3nt: TGCGCCAGCAGTGGACACCGCTCCCAAGAGACCCAGTACTTC
CDR3aa: CASSGHRSQETQYF
v_gene: TRBV2
j_gene: TRBJ2-5
d_gene: NA
abundance: NA

CDR3nt: TGTGCCAGCAGTGACTTACAGGCCTCTGGAAAACTGTTTTTT
CDR3aa: CASSDLQASGKLFF
v_gene: TRBV6-1
j_gene: TRBJ1-4
d_gene: NA
abundance: NA

CDR3nt: TGTGCCAGCAGCTCCCCGGGACAGGGGATTATCGGGGAGCTGTTTTTT
CDR3aa: CASSSPGQGIIGELFF
v_gene: TRBV7-9
j_gene: TRBJ2-2
d_gene: TRBD1
abundance: NA

CDR3nt: TGTGCCAGTAGCCGGACGGACTTCAACTATGGCTACACCTTC
CDR3aa: CASSRTDFNYGYTF
v_gene: TRBV19
j_gene: TRBJ1-2
d_gene: NA
abundance: NA

CDR3nt: TGTGCCAGCAGCCACTCCAGGGAGGGGTACACCATATATTTT
CDR3aa: CASSHSREGYTIYF
v_gene: TRBV7-2
j_gene: TRBJ1-3
d_gene: NA
abundance: NA

CDR3nt: TGTGCCAGCAGTTTGACCTTAAGCTATGGCTACACCTTC
CDR3aa: CASSLTLSYGYTF
v_gene: TRBV12-3/TRBV12-4
j_gene: TRBJ1-2
d_gene: NA
abundance: NA

CDR3nt: TGTGCCAGCAGTGTCCGCGAAGGGGGGTCGATGAACACTGAAGCTTTCTTT
CDR3aa: CASSVREGGSMNTEAFF
v_gene: TRBV12-3/TRBV12-4
j_gene: TRBJ1-1
d_gene: NA
abundance: NA

CDR3nt: TGCGCCAGCAGCCAAGTTATGTTAATACCCCAGCATTTT
CDR3aa: CASSQVMLIPQHF
v_gene: TRBV4-1
j_gene: TRBJ1-5
d_gene: NA
abundance: NA

CDR3nt: TGCAGTGCTAATGGACCGAACACCATGTATTTT
CDR3aa: CSANGPNTMYF
v_gene: TRBV20-1
j_gene: TRBJ1-3
d_gene: NA
abundance: NA

CDR3nt: TGCGCCAGCAGCTTGGAGTTACGGAATGAAAAACTGTTTTTT
CDR3aa: CASSLELRNEKLFF
v_gene: TRBV5-1
j_gene: TRBJ1-4
d_gene: NA
abundance: many

CDR3nt: TGTGCCAGCAGTTTAACGAAGGGACTACACTATGGCTACACCTTC
CDR3aa: CASSLTKGLHYGYTF
v_gene: TRBV6-5
j_gene: TRBJ1-2
d_gene: NA
abundance: NA

CDR3nt: TGTGCCAGCAGCACCGGACTAAAGCAGTACTTC
CDR3aa: CASSTGLKQYF
v_gene: TRBV7-2
j_gene: TRBJ2-7
d_gene: NA
abundance: NA

CDR3nt: TGTGCCAGCAGTGAATCTGGGCAGGCCACTGAAGCTTTCTTT
CDR3aa: CASSESGQATEAFF
v_gene: TRBV25-1
j_gene: TRBJ1-1
d_gene: NA
abundance: NA

CDR3nt: TGTGCCAGCACCCCGACTAGCGGGAGGGCCCGCGAGCAGTACTTC
CDR3aa: CASTPTSGRAREQYF
v_gene: TRBV7-2
j_gene: TRBJ2-7
d_gene: TRBD2
abundance: NA

CDR3nt: TGCAGTGCTAGAGATGGAGGGGCCCTTTTTCTCCAGCATTTT
CDR3aa: CSARDGGALFLQHF
v_gene: TRBV20-1
j_gene: TRBJ1-5
d_gene: NA
abundance: many